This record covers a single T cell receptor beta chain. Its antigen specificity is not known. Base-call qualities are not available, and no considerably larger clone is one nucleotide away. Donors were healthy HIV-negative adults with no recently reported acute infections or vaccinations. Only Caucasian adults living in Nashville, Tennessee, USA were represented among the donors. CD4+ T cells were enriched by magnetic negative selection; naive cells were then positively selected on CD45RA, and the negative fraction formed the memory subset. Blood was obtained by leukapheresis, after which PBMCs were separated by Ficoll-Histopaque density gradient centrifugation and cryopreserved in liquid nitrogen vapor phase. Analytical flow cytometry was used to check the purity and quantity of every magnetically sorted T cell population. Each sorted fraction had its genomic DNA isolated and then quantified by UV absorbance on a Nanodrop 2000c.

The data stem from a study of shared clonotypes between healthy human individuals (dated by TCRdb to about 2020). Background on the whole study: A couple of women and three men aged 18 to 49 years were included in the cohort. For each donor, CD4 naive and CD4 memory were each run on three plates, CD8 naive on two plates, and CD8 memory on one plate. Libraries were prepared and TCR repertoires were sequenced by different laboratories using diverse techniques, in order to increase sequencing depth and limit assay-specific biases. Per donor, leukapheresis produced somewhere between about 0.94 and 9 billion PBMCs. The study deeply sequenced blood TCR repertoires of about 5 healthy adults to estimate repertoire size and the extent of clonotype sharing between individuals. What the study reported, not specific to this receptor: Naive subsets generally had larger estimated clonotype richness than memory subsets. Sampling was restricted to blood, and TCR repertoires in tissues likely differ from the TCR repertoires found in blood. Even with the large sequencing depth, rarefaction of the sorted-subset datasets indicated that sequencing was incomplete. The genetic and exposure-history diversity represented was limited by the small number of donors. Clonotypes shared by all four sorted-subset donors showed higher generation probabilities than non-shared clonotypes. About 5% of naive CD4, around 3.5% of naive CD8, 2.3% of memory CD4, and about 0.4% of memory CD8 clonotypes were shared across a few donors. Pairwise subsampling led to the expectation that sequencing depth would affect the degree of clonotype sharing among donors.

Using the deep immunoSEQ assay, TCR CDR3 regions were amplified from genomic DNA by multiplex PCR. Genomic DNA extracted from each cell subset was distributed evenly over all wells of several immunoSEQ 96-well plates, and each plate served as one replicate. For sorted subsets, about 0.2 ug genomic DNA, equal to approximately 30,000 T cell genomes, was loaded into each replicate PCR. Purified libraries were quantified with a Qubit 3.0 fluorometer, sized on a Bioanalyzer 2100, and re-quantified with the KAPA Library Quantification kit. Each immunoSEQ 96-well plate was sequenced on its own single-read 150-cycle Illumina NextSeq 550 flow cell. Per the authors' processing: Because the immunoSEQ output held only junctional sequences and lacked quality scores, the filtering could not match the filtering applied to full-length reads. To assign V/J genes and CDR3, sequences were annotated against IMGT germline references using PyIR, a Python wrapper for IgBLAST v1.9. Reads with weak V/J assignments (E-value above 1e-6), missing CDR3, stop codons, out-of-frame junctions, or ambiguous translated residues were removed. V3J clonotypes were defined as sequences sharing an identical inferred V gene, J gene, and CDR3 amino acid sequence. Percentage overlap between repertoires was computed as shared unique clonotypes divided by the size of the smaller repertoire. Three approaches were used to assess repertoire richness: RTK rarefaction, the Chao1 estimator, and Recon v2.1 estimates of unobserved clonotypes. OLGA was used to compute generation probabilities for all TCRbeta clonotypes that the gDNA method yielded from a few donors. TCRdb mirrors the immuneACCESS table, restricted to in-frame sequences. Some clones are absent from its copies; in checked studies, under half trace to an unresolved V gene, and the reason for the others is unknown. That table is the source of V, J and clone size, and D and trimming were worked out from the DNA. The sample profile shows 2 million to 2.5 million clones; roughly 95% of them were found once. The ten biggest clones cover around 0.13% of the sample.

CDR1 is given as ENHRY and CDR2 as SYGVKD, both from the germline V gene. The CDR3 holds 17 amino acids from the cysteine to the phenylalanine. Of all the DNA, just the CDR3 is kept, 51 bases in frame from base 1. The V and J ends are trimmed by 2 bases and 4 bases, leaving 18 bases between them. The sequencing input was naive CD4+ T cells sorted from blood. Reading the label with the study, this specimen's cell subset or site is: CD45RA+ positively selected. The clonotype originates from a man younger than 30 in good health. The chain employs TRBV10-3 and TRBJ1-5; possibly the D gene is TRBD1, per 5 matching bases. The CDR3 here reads CAISERKVGTQNQPQHF. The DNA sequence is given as TGTGCCATCAGTGAGCGGAAGGTAGGGACTCAAAATCAGCCCCAGCATTTT.